The entry below gives a single T cell receptor (beta chain) sequence along with its context. Its antigen is still unknown. Random hexamers were used to reverse transcribe an amount of roughly 0.45 to 1 ug RNA. Coverage of TCR beta CDR3 amplification by immunoSEQ multiplex PCR extended to 54 Vbeta and 13 Jbeta. TCRdb analysed the immunoSEQ multiplex PCR reads with MiXCR anew, one entry per CDR3 protein. This sample has about 200,000 distinct CDR3 sequences, with roughly 96% found just once. The data stem from a study of CD8 T cells in Susac syndrome. Overall study findings and caveats: The study acknowledged a relatively small number of individuals in its TCR sequencing and HLA analysis.

This CDR3 is built from 13 residues. Trimming took 2 bases from V and 13 from J; bases not matched to a gene: 11. Germline V gene data show CDR1 as DFQATT and CDR2 as SNEGSKA (reference sequence). Sequencing targeted TCR beta in T cells from blood (CD8+ and CD4+). TEMRA cells were FACS-enriched, with CD8+ and CD4+ T cells isolated negatively. The V call is TRBV20-1, the J call TRBJ2-1; 7 bases align to TRBD1. This receptor was identified in a human donor with multiple sclerosis. Sequences were obtained from CD4+ T cells from PBMCs. CDR3 amino acids: CSARPGQAFSQFF. CDR3 DNA sequence: TGCAGTGCTAGACCCGGACAGGCCTTTTCTCAGTTCTTC.